The 15 T cell receptor beta chains listed next were all sequenced from one sample in a study of T cell responses to AZD1222 COVID-19 vaccine (TCRdb year 2021). The receptor library was made with the immunoSEQ multiplex PCR assay. The source is immuneACCESS, and TCRdb retained only in-frame sequences with V and J called. Part of the clones is not carried over; for the studies checked, unresolved V genes explain less than half of this, and the remainder is unexplained. This sample lists 68,000 or so clones; around four fifths were detected once. The ten top clones hold 12% of the sample. Read against the paper, the sample's time point label means: baseline before first vaccination. This material consisted of peripheral blood, taken on day 0 of AZD1222 vaccination. These receptors all come from an adult in good health.

The chain has TRBV5-4 and TRBJ1-1; D might be TRBD1 (5 bases). Germline CDR1 reads SGHNT; CDR2 reads YYREEE (reference sequence). Trimming stripped 1 base from V and 1 base from J, with 11 bases between. CDR3 length equals 15 residues. The DNA for the CDR3 is TGTGCCAGCAGCTTGAATCGGGGGAGGAACACTGAAGCTTTCTTT. This translates into CASSLNRGRNTEAFF.

The chain couples TRBV7-9 to TRBJ1-4; weak D call: TRBD1 (5 bases). CDR1 is SEHNR and CDR2 is FQNEAQ in the germline V gene (reference sequence). This CDR3 contains 17 residues. Between the trimmed V and J ends, which lost 5 bases and 5 bases, there was a span of 21 bases. This CDR3 reads CASSPLVFGGANEKLFF. The DNA for the CDR3 is TGTGCCAGCAGCCCATTAGTTTTCGGGGGTGCGAATGAAAAACTGTTTTTT.

The chain has TRBV15 and TRBJ2-7; no reliable D call. The CDR3 length is 14 residues. Trimming took 1 base from V and 4 from J, leaving 11 bases between them. Germline assignment: CDR1 LNHNV and CDR2 YYDKDF (reference sequence). Here the CDR3 reads CATSRGTFGYEQYF. Written as DNA, the CDR3 is TGTGCCACCAGCAGAGGAACCTTTGGGTACGAGCAGTACTTC. Combining the CDR3 with reference TRBV15 and TRBJ2-7 gives the whole variable domain DAMVIQNPRYQVTQFGKPVTLSCSQTLNHNVMYWYQQKSSQAPKLLFHYYDKDFNNEADTPDNFQSRRPNTSFCFLDIRSPGLGDTAMYLCATSRGTFGYEQYFGPGTRLTVT.

CDR3 nucleotides: TGTGCCAGCAGCGTAGTGGCCGGGGTATTAGATACGCAGTATTTT. Amino acid sequence: CASSVVAGVLDTQYF. The chain recombines TRBV9 with TRBJ2-3; possible D gene TRBD2, 5 bases. The germline gives CDR1 SGDLS, CDR2 YYNGEE. Between the trimmed V and J ends, which lost 0 bases and 5 bases, there was a span of 13 bases. This CDR3 spans 15 amino acids.

The gene calls are TRBV11-3 and TRBJ2-7; TRBD1 aligns across 9 bases. Per the germline V gene, CDR1 is SGHNT and CDR2 is YENEEA. V lost 0 bases, J lost 6 bases, and 6 bases stayed unmatched. The CDR3 runs to 15 residues. The CDR3 DNA reads as TGTGCCAGCAGCTTAGATGGGACAGGGAATCGCGAGCAGTACTTC. It yields the protein CASSLDGTGNREQYF.

The V gene is TRBV28, the J gene TRBJ2-7; D unresolved. The CDR3 extends over 14 amino acids. V lost 0 bases and J 1 base, leaving 7 bases between the germline ends. Germline lookup yields CDR1 MDHEN and CDR2 SYDVKM. The CDR3 DNA follows: TGTGCCAGCAGTTTATGGGGTGGTTCCTACGAGCAGTACTTC. Amino acid sequence: CASSLWGGSYEQYF.

This rearrangement joins TRBV2 to TRBJ1-6; D uncertain. Germline V lookup: CDR1 SNHLY, CDR2 FYNNEI. This CDR3 spans 15 amino acids. Trimming pared 0 bases from V and 7 bases from J, leaving 10 bases between. The chain's CDR3 is CASSEAGPRNSPLHF. Written as DNA, the CDR3 is TGTGCCAGCAGTGAAGCAGGACCGAGAAATTCACCCCTCCACTTT.

Many counts were recorded for this clone. J is TRBJ2-1 and V is TRBV11-1; TRBD2 aligns across 7 bases. The trim removed 0 bases at V and 6 bases at J, leaving 2 bases unmatched. The CDR3 contains 14 residues. Germline CDR1 and CDR2: SGHAT and FQDESV (reference sequence). The CDR3 sequence is CASSLAGGSNEQFF. The CDR3 coding sequence is TGTGCCAGCAGCTTAGCGGGGGGGAGCAATGAGCAGTTCTTC.

The gene calls are TRBV24-1 and TRBJ2-5; 7 bases map to TRBD1. The CDR3 is made up of 15 amino acids. CDR1 is KGHDR, CDR2 SFDVKD, per germline. V shed 1 base and J 5 bases; nucleotides not matched to a gene: 6. The DNA of the CDR3 is TGTGCCACCAGTGATTTCCCAGGGGGTCGGGAGACCCAGTACTTC. Its protein is CATSDFPGGRETQYF.

J is TRBJ1-4 and V is TRBV3-1 (or the pseudogene TRBV3-2), with a tentative D call TRBD1 (6 bases). The V end was cut by 4 bases, the J end by 3 bases, with 9 bases between. Germline CDR1 is LGHDT and CDR2 is YNNKEL (reference sequence). This CDR3 is 14 amino acids long. The CDR3 DNA is TGTGCCAGCAGCCCGGGGGCAGCTAATGAAAAACTGTTTTTT. Its protein product is CASSPGAANEKLFF.

J is TRBJ1-2 and V is TRBV18, with D unclear. Germline V lookup: CDR1 KGHSH, CDR2 LQKENI. The V end was cut by 0 bases, the J end by 10 bases, with 15 bases between. The CDR3 is 14 amino acids. Here the CDR3 reads CASSPPMDRVVYTF. The CDR3 DNA reads as TGTGCCAGCTCACCACCGATGGATCGCGTAGTCTACACCTTC.

This clone was counted only a few times. V gene TRBV2 combines with J gene TRBJ1-4; 8 bases agree with TRBD1. V shed 6 bases and J 7 bases; nucleotides not matched to a gene: 7. Germline CDR1 is SNHLY and CDR2 is FYNNEI. This CDR3 contains 14 residues. CDR3 protein: CASRVQGEAEKLFF. CDR3 sequence (DNA): TGTGCCAGCAGAGTACAGGGGGAGGCTGAAAAACTGTTTTTT.

J is TRBJ2-7 and V is TRBV5-8, with a possible D match to TRBD1 (5 bases). The CDR3 totals 15 residues. The germline gives CDR1 SGHTS, CDR2 YDEGEE. V dropped 0 bases and J dropped 0 bases, with 10 bases sitting between them. The CDR3 nucleotides read TGTGCCAGCAGCTTGGGACAGAGCTTCTCCTACGAGCAGTACTTC. Its translation is CASSLGQSFSYEQYF.

The chain links TRBV25-1 to TRBJ1-5; D might be TRBD1 (5 bases). Per the germline V gene, CDR1 is MGHDK and CDR2 is SYGVNS. The length of the CDR3 is 15 residues. The ends were cut back, 5 bases at V and 5 bases at J, with 16 bases in the middle. CDR3 region: CASSQGDGYHQPQHF. The CDR3 nucleotides read TGTGCCAGCAGTCAAGGGGACGGCTACCATCAGCCCCAGCATTTT.

The V call is TRBV5-4, the J call TRBJ2-2; 9 bases are shared with TRBD1. CDR1 is SGHNT and CDR2 is YYREEE in the germline V gene (reference sequence). V lost 1 base and J lost 0; bases outside the gene matches: 4. This CDR3 region has 17 residues. CDR3 DNA: TGTGCCAGCAGCTTGAACTGGGACAGGGCGAACACCGGGGAGCTGTTTTTT. Translated, it gives CASSLNWDRANTGELFF.